The 5 T cell receptor beta chains given below trace back to one sample, sequenced in a study of shared clonotypes between healthy human individuals. Sequenced by immunoSEQ multiplex PCR; TCRdb stores in-frame clones only, minus some. Of 170,000 or so clones in the sample, 65% to 80% are singletons; the top ten hold about 9.4%. Sequenced: memory CD4+ T cells sorted from blood. Subset indicated: CD45RA-negative fraction. The receptors were gathered from a man aged 30 to 39 in good health.

This chain joins TRBV25-1 and TRBJ2-2, with D maybe TRBD2 (5 bases). V was pared by 2 bases and J by 6 bases, with 10 bases between. Germline lookup yields CDR1 MGHDK and CDR2 SYGVNS. The CDR3 length is 14 residues. The CDR3: CASSEGSEAGELFF. DNA for the CDR3: TGTGCCAGCAGTGAAGGGAGTGAGGCCGGGGAGCTGTTTTTT.

CDR3 residues: CASSLGSFPEGTGELFF. The CDR3 region has the DNA TGTGCCAGCAGCTTGGGATCTTTCCCAGAAGGGACCGGGGAGCTGTTTTTT. The genes are TRBV11-3 and TRBJ2-2; D ambiguous. V gave up 3 bases and J gave up 5 bases, with 19 bases separating them. This CDR3 region has 17 residues. Germline CDR1 SGHNT, CDR2 YENEEA. The full variable domain, its missing parts supplied by reference TRBV11-3 and TRBJ2-2, is EAGVVQSPRYKIIEKKQPVAFWCNPISGHNTLYWYLQNLGQGPELLIRYENEEAVDDSQLPKDRFSAERLKGVDSTLKIQPAELGDSAVYLCASSLGSFPEGTGELFFGEGSRLTVL.

This chain uses TRBV19 with TRBJ1-2; D is possibly TRBD1 (5 bases). In germline, CDR1 is LNHDA, CDR2 SQIVND (reference sequence). Trimming took off 4 bases at V and 3 bases at J, with 12 bases between the two ends. The CDR3 loop spans 14 amino acids. The CDR3 DNA follows: TGTGCCAGTAGTACAAGCGGAGGGGACTATGGCTACACCTTC. Translation gives CASSTSGGDYGYTF.

The rearrangement joins TRBV27 to TRBJ2-7; no definite D call. This CDR3 is built from 12 residues. CDR1 is MNHEY, CDR2 SMNVEV, per germline (reference sequence). The V gene lost 4 bases and the J gene lost 2 bases, with 6 bases spanning the gap. The chain's CDR3 is CASSSLTYEQYF. The CDR3, as DNA: TGTGCCAGCAGTTCTCTAACCTACGAGCAGTACTTC.

The chain uses TRBV19 and TRBJ1-5; 12 nucleotides agree with TRBD1. The trim removed 6 bases at V and 7 bases at J, leaving 10 bases unmatched. Per germline, CDR1 LNHDA and CDR2 SQIVND (reference sequence). The CDR3 has 16 amino acids. The chain's CDR3 is CASRTGTGGLGQPQHF. The CDR3 DNA reads as TGTGCCAGTAGAACCGGGACAGGGGGCTTAGGGCAGCCCCAGCATTTT.